The following is a TCR beta chain sequence with its context. The antigen is not known. Trimming cost V 0 bases and J 7 bases, with 16 bases left between them. The CDR3 is 17 amino acids. The germline V gene encodes CDR1 LGHNA and CDR2 YNFKEQ. Assay used: immunoSEQ multiplex PCR; TCRdb lists only in-frame clones, some missing. Altogether some 74,000 clones are present, roughly four fifths being singletons, with the ten largest covering approximately 5.1%. This sample stems from a study of OX40 agonist ivuxolimab in advanced cancers. Study-wide results and caveats: The authors did not determine the antigen specificity of the expanded peripheral T cells. On average, a greater number of expanded clones characterised CD8+ T cells relative to CD4+. At 0.1 to 3.0 mg/kg and by week 6, CD4+ and CD8+ T cells in the blood had expanded clonally.

Sequenced material: CD4+ or CD8+ T cells sorted from blood, taken in a trial of the OX40 agonist ivuxolimab. The V and J genes are TRBV4-2 and TRBJ1-6, with D perhaps matching TRBD1 (6 bases). The TCR was taken from an adult with an advanced solid tumor such as melanoma, head and neck, liver or kidney cancer. CDR3 loop: CASSQDNQNRDNSPLHF. CDR3 coding DNA: TGTGCCAGCAGCCAAGACAACCAGAACAGGGACAATTCACCCCTCCACTTT.